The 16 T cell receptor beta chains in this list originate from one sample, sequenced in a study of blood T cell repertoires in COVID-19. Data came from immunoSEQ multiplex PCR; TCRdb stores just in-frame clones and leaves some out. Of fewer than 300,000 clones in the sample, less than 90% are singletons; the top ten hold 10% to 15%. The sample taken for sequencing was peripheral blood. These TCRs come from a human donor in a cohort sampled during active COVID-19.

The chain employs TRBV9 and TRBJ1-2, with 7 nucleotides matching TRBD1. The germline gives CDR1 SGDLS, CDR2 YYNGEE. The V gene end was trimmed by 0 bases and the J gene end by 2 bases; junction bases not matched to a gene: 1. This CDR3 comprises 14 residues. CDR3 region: CASSVGQGNYGYTF. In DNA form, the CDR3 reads TGTGCCAGCAGCGTAGGACAGGGAAACTATGGCTACACCTTC.

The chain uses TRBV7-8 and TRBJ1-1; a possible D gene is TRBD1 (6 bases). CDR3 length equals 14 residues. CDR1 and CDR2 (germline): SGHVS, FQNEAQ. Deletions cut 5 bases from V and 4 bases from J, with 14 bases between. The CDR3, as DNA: TGTGCCAGCAGCATAAGGGGGGGGAGCACTGAAGCTTTCTTT. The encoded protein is CASSIRGGSTEAFF.

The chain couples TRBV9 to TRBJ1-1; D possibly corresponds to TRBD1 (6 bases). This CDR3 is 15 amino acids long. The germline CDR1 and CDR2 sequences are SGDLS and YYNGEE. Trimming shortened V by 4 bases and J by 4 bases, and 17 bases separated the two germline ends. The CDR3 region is CASSPLSGGGTEAFF. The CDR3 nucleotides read TGTGCCAGCAGCCCCCTCTCGGGGGGCGGCACTGAAGCTTTCTTT.

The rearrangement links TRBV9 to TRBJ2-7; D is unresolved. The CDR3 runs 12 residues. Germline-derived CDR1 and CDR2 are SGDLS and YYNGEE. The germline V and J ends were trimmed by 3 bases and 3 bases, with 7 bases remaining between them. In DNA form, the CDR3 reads TGTGCCAGCAGCGGCGATGGCTACGAGCAGTACTTC. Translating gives CASSGDGYEQYF.

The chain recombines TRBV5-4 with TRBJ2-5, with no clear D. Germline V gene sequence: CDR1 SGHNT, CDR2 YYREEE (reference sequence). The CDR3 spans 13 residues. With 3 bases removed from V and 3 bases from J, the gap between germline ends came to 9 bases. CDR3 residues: CASSYQYEETQYF. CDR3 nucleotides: TGTGCCAGCAGCTATCAGTATGAAGAGACCCAGTACTTC.

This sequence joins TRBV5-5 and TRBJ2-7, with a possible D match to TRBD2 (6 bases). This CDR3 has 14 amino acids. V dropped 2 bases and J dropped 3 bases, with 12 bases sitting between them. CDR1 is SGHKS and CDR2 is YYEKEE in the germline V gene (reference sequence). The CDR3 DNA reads TGTGCCAGCAGCTTCGCGGGGACCGGCTACGAGCAGTACTTC. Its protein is CASSFAGTGYEQYF.

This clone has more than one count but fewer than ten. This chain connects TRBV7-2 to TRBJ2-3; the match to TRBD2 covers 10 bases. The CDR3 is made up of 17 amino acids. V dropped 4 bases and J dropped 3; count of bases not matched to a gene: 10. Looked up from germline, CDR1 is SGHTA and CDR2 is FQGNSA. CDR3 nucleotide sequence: TGTGCCAGCAGCTCCATCCCGACTAGCGGGTTGACAGATACGCAGTATTTT. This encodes CASSSIPTSGLTDTQYF.

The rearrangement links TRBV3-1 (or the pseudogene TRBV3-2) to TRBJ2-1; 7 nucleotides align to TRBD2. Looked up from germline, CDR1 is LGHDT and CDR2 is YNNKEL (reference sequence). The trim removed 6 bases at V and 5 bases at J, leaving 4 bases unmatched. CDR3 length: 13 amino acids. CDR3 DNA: TGTGCCAGCAGAAGGGCGGGGGACAATGAGCAGTTCTTC. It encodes CASRRAGDNEQFF.

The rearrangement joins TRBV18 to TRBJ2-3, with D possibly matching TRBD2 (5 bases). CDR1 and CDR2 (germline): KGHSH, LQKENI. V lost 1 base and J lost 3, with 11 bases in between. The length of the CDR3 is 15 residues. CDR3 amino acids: CASSPLGGGTDTQYF. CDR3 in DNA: TGTGCCAGCTCACCACTAGGAGGAGGAACAGATACGCAGTATTTT.

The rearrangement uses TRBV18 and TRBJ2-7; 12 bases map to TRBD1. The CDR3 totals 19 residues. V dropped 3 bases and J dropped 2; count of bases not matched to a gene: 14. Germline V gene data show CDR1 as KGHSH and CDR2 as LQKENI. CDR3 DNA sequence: TGTGCCAGCTCACCGCAGGGACAGGGGGCGAGACTAGGGGCCTACGAGCAGTACTTC. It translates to CASSPQGQGARLGAYEQYF.

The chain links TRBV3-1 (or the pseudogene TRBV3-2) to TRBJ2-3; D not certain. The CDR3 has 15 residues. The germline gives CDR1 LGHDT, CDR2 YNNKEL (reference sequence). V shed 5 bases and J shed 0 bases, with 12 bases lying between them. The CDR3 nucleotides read TGTGCCAGCAGCGTTAGCAGTTCTAGCACAGATACGCAGTATTTT. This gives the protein CASSVSSSSTDTQYF.

CDR3 protein: CSVDTLNEQYF. DNA of the CDR3: TGCAGCGTTGACACATTGAACGAGCAGTACTTC. This sequence joins TRBV29-1 and TRBJ2-7; D ambiguous. V was trimmed by 3 bases and J by 5 bases, leaving 8 bases between them. Germline CDR1 and CDR2: SQVTM and ANQGSEA. CDR3 length equals 11 residues.

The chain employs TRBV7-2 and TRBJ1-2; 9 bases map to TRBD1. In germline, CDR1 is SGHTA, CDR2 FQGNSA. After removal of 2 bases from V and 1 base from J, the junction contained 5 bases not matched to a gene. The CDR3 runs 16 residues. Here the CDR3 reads CASSLWGQGNNYGYTF. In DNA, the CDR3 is TGTGCCAGCAGCTTATGGGGACAGGGAAATAACTATGGCTACACCTTC.

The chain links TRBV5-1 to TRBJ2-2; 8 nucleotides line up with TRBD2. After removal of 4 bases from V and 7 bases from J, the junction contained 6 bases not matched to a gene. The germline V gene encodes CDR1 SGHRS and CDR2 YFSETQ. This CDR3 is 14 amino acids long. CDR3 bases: TGCGCCAGCAGCAGCGGACTAGCTGGCGGGGAGCTGTTTTTT. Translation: CASSSGLAGGELFF.

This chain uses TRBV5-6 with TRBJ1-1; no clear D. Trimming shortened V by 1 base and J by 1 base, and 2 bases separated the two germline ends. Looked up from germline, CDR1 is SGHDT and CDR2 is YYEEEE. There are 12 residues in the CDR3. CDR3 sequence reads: CASSLQNTEAFF. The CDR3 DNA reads TGTGCCAGCAGCTTGCAGAACACTGAAGCTTTCTTT.

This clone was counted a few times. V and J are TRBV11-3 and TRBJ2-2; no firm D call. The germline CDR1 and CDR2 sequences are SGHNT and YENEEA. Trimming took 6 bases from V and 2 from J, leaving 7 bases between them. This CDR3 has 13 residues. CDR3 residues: CASSLLNTGELFF. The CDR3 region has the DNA TGTGCCAGCAGTCTCCTCAACACCGGGGAGCTGTTTTTT.